This passage covers 24 T cell receptor beta chains from one sample sequenced in a study of blood T cell repertoires in COVID-19. Repertoires were generated with immunoSEQ multiplex PCR, while TCRdb's copy carries only in-frame clones and drops some. The sample lists roughly 30,000 clones, around 80% occurring once. The sample comprised peripheral blood. The origin of the receptors is a human donor in a cohort sampled during active COVID-19.

This chain connects TRBV2 to TRBJ2-3; TRBD2 is a possible D gene (5 bases). CDR3 length: 16 residues. Germline V gene lookup returns CDR1 SNHLY and CDR2 FYNNEI. V shed 10 bases and J shed 2 bases, with 22 bases lying between them. In nucleotides, the CDR3 is TGTGCCACCCTACGGGTGGCAACTAGTTCCACAGATACGCAGTATTTT. Residues: CATLRVATSSTDTQYF.

The chain is built from TRBV3-1 (or the pseudogene TRBV3-2) and TRBJ2-5; TRBD2 matches 7 bases. CDR1 is LGHDT, CDR2 YNNKEL, per germline (reference sequence). This CDR3 spans 15 amino acids. J gave up 5 bases and V 1 base, and 7 bases lay outside the gene matches. The CDR3 spells CASSQVARGSETQYF. Written as DNA, the CDR3 is TGTGCCAGCAGCCAAGTTGCGCGGGGGTCCGAGACCCAGTACTTC.

V and J are TRBV7-2 and TRBJ2-1; the match to TRBD1 covers 7 bases. Germline V lookup: CDR1 SGHTA, CDR2 FQGNSA. Trimming at V came to 6 bases and at J to 0 bases, leaving 11 bases not matched to a gene. This CDR3 contains 17 residues. The CDR3 sequence: CASSPSRGPVSYNEQFF. The CDR3 bases are TGTGCCAGCAGTCCAAGTAGGGGGCCAGTCTCCTACAATGAGCAGTTCTTC.

The chain couples TRBV6-5 to TRBJ2-1; 10 nucleotides line up with TRBD2. Germline V gives CDR1 MNHEY, CDR2 SVGAGI. This CDR3 contains 15 residues. V lost 5 bases, J lost 9 bases, and 10 bases stayed unmatched. CDR3 DNA sequence: TGTGCCAGCAGTCCTCGAACTAGCGGGGTGAGTGAGCAGTTCTTC. Its translation: CASSPRTSGVSEQFF.

The CDR3 region has the DNA TGTGCCAGTGGGCAGACCTATAATTCACCCCTCCACTTT. Its translation: CASGQTYNSPLHF. The rearrangement links TRBV27 to TRBJ1-6; D is undetermined. CDR1 is MNHEY, CDR2 SMNVEV, per germline (reference sequence). The CDR3 covers 13 residues. V dropped 9 bases and J dropped 2 bases, with 8 bases sitting between them.

The CDR3 region is CASSRGQINEQFF. The CDR3 DNA follows: TGTGCCAGCAGCCGGGGACAGATCAATGAGCAGTTCTTC. The V and J genes are TRBV7-9 and TRBJ2-1; TRBD1 aligns across 7 bases. The germline V gene has CDR1 SEHNR and CDR2 FQNEAQ (reference sequence). With 5 bases clipped from V and 6 bases from J, the junction kept 4 bases outside the gene matches. The CDR3 is 13 amino acids.

The chain links TRBV5-1 to TRBJ2-3; D gene ambiguous. V was clipped by 0 bases and J by 1 base, with 9 bases between them. The CDR3 sequence is 15 residues long. Germline CDR1 SGHRS, CDR2 YFSETQ. The CDR3 loop reads CASSLETPRTDTQYF. As DNA, the CDR3 is TGCGCCAGCAGCTTGGAGACTCCACGCACAGATACGCAGTATTTT.

The genes are TRBV16 and TRBJ1-1, with D possibly matching TRBD1 (6 bases). Per germline, CDR1 KGHSY and CDR2 FQNENV. The germline V and J ends were trimmed by 5 bases and 1 base, with 11 bases remaining between them. CDR3 size: 14 residues. Written as DNA, the CDR3 is TGTGCCAGCAGCGCACAGGGTAGGAACACTGAAGCTTTCTTT. Encoded protein: CASSAQGRNTEAFF.

The chain joins TRBV18 to TRBJ1-2; 7 bases are shared with TRBD1. V gave up 6 bases and J gave up 3 bases; unmatched junction bases: 4. The CDR3 spans 13 residues. CDR1 is KGHSH and CDR2 is LQKENI in the germline V gene. The CDR3 reads CASSKTGDYGYTF. The CDR3 DNA is TGTGCCAGCTCGAAAACAGGGGACTATGGCTACACCTTC.

This chain joins TRBV19 and TRBJ1-1; D remains unclear. Trimming took off 3 bases at V and 5 bases at J, with 16 bases between the two ends. Germline loops: CDR1 LNHDA, CDR2 SQIVND (reference sequence). The CDR3 contains 15 residues. This chain's CDR3 is CASSIGFFYGTEAFF. CDR3 nucleotides: TGTGCCAGTAGTATCGGGTTTTTCTATGGGACTGAAGCTTTCTTT.

In this sample, this clone turned up a few times. The gene calls are TRBV5-1 and TRBJ2-5; 11 nucleotides agree with TRBD1. The germline gives CDR1 SGHRS, CDR2 YFSETQ. J was trimmed by 5 bases and V by 2 bases; bases with no gene match: 11. This CDR3 comprises 17 residues. The CDR3 DNA reads TGCGCCAGCAGCTTCTCCGGTGGGACAGGGGGGTACGAGACCCAGTACTTC. Amino acids: CASSFSGGTGGYETQYF. Full variable domain (rest looked up from reference TRBV5-1 and TRBJ2-5): KAGVTQTPRYLIKTRGQQVTLSCSPISGHRSVSWYQQTPGQGLQFLFEYFSETQRNKGNFPGRFSGRQFSNSRSEMNVSTLELGDSALYLCASSFSGGTGGYETQYFGPGTRLLVL.

The gene calls are TRBV19 and TRBJ1-1; D might be TRBD1 (5 bases). Trimming took off 7 bases at V and 1 base at J, with 10 bases between the two ends. This CDR3 region has 13 residues. The V gene's germline CDR1 is LNHDA and CDR2 SQIVND (reference sequence). The DNA for the CDR3 is TGTGCCAGTACCCCGACAGCGAACACTGAAGCTTTCTTT. It translates to CASTPTANTEAFF.

The V gene is TRBV7-9, the J gene TRBJ1-1, with 8 nucleotides matching TRBD1. J lost 0 bases, V lost 3 bases, and 3 bases had no gene match. From germline, CDR1 is SEHNR and CDR2 FQNEAQ (reference sequence). CDR3 length: 15 amino acids. Here the CDR3 reads CASSLTGAMNTEAFF. In nucleotides, the CDR3 is TGTGCCAGCAGCTTGACAGGGGCGATGAACACTGAAGCTTTCTTT.

This clone was seen just once. The chain couples TRBV7-9 to TRBJ1-2; 10 bases are a match to TRBD1. The CDR3 consists of 14 residues. With V trimmed by 5 bases and J by 8 bases, 8 bases remained unmatched. Per the germline V gene, CDR1 is SEHNR and CDR2 is FQNEAQ (reference sequence). CDR3: CASSRGDRGKGYTF. CDR3 coding DNA: TGTGCCAGCAGCCGCGGGGACAGGGGAAAAGGCTACACCTTC.

This rearrangement joins TRBV6-6 to TRBJ1-2; 7 nucleotides agree with TRBD1. The CDR3 runs to 12 residues. Looked up from germline, CDR1 is MNHNY and CDR2 is SVGAGI (reference sequence). The J segment lost 10 bases and the V segment lost 7 bases, leaving 9 bases of the junction unmatched. CDR3 sequence reads: CASTKDRLPYTF. As DNA, the CDR3 is TGTGCCAGCACCAAGGACAGGCTCCCCTACACCTTC.

The chain is built from TRBV2 and TRBJ1-2; 7 nucleotides agree with TRBD1. CDR3 length: 13 residues. Germline values: CDR1 SNHLY, CDR2 FYNNEI. After removal of 8 bases from V and 3 bases from J, the junction contained 6 bases not matched to a gene. The CDR3 protein is CASRGGRDYGYTF. CDR3 bases: TGTGCCAGCCGAGGGGGCAGGGACTATGGCTACACCTTC. Full variable domain (rest looked up from reference TRBV2 and TRBJ1-2): EPEVTQTPSHQVTQMGQEVILRCVPISNHLYFYWYRQILGQKVEFLVSFYNNEISEKSEIFDDQFSVERPDGSNFTLKIRSTKLEDSAMYFCASRGGRDYGYTFGSGTRLTVV.

The V gene is TRBV18, the J gene TRBJ1-4; D might be TRBD1 (5 bases). Germline CDR1 KGHSH, CDR2 LQKENI. The CDR3 length is 15 residues. V gave up 0 bases and J gave up 8 bases, with 13 bases separating them. The CDR3 sequence: CASSPPGGGGEKLFF. In nucleotides, the CDR3 is TGTGCCAGCTCACCACCGGGCGGGGGTGGAGAAAAACTGTTTTTT. Using reference TRBV18 and TRBJ1-4 for the parts outside the CDR3, the full variable domain is NAGVMQNPRHLVRRRGQEARLRCSPMKGHSHVYWYRQLPEEGLKFMVYLQKENIIDESGMPKERFSAEFPKEGPSILRIQQVVRGDSAAYFCASSPPGGGGEKLFFGSGTQLSVL.

This rearrangement joins TRBV6-6 to TRBJ2-3; 9 bases agree with TRBD2. Germline CDR1 reads MNHNY; CDR2 reads SVGAGI (reference sequence). The CDR3 is made up of 19 amino acids. Unmatched junction bases numbered 21, after V lost 8 bases and J lost 3 bases. The CDR3 bases are TGTGCCAGCCGTCGTACTGGCGGGGGGGCGGGAGTCAATACAGATACGCAGTATTTT. It specifies CASRRTGGGAGVNTDTQYF.

This chain links TRBV19 with TRBJ1-5; D unclear. The CDR3 length is 13 residues. Between the trimmed V and J ends, which lost 5 bases and 5 bases, there was a span of 10 bases. In germline, CDR1 is LNHDA, CDR2 SQIVND (reference sequence). CDR3 protein: CASSSQRDQPQHF. The CDR3 DNA follows: TGTGCCAGTAGTTCCCAGCGGGATCAGCCCCAGCATTTT.

V gene TRBV18 combines with J gene TRBJ2-7, with TRBD2 identical over 11 bases. This CDR3 is built from 16 residues. V lost 0 bases to trimming and J lost 4 bases; unmatched junction nucleotides: 5. The V gene's germline CDR1 is KGHSH and CDR2 LQKENI. CDR3 in amino acids: CASSPPTLAGGYEQYF. In DNA form, the CDR3 reads TGTGCCAGCTCACCACCGACTCTAGCGGGGGGATACGAGCAGTACTTC.

The chain links TRBV3-1 (or the pseudogene TRBV3-2) to TRBJ1-1, with 9 positions matching TRBD1. The CDR3 has 16 amino acids. V trimming: 4 bases; J trimming: 1 base; junction bases outside the gene matches: 7. The germline CDR1 and CDR2 sequences are LGHDT and YNNKEL (reference sequence). CDR3 in DNA: TGTGCCAGCAGCCCCTCTATGGGACAGGGGAACACTGAAGCTTTCTTT. Protein product: CASSPSMGQGNTEAFF.

The rearrangement uses TRBV2 and TRBJ2-2, with D possibly matching TRBD2 (6 bases). This CDR3 has 13 amino acids. Deletions cut 4 bases from V and 4 bases from J, with 7 bases between. Germline assignment: CDR1 SNHLY and CDR2 FYNNEI. This CDR3 is CASSGEVTGELFF. The CDR3, as DNA: TGTGCCAGCAGTGGGGAGGTCACCGGGGAGCTGTTTTTT.

The chain uses TRBV28 and TRBJ1-2, with TRBD1 identical over 10 bases. This CDR3 is 16 amino acids long. CDR1 MDHEN and CDR2 SYDVKM come from the germline V gene. After removal of 2 bases from V and 8 bases from J, the junction contained 11 bases not matched to a gene. CDR3: CASSLPAGTGDGGYTF. The CDR3 nucleotides are TGTGCCAGCAGTTTACCCGCCGGGACAGGGGATGGAGGCTACACCTTC.

The gene calls are TRBV5-1 and TRBJ2-3, with TRBD2 matching over 10 bases. V was pared by 4 bases and J by 5 bases, with 7 bases of the junction left unmatched. In germline, CDR1 is SGHRS, CDR2 YFSETQ. This CDR3 has 15 amino acids. CDR3 DNA: TGCGCCAGCAGCGTTAGCGGGGGGCATGTAGATACGCAGTATTTT. This gives the protein CASSVSGGHVDTQYF.